The rows below give T cell receptor beta chains drawn from one sample of a study of identical twins. MiXCR was run by TCRdb on the 5' RACE reads, yielding one entry per CDR3 protein. Of around 480,000 distinct CDR3 sequences listed, roughly an eighth were seen once; the top ten hold 0.95% to 1%. This same sample was also taken into another study, of yellow fever vaccine responses in identical twins.

The specimen was CD4+ T cells sorted from blood. These receptor sequences come from a woman between 18 and 29 years old in good health. The CDR3 runs from the conserved cysteine through the conserved F or W. The order of the fields is clone size, V gene, J gene, D gene, CDR3 DNA, CDR3 protein. The D gene is left open where the match is weak. A row's size may be missing; if present it is once, few, many or a size class.

>few|TRBV28|TRBJ2-4|.
TGTGCCAGCAGTTTGACACAGTCCCTAGCCAAAAACATTCAGTACTTC
CASSLTQSLAKNIQYF
>few|TRBV5-6|TRBJ2-2|TRBD1
TGTGCCAGCATCCTCGACAGGGGCCCCGGGGAGCTGTTTTTT
CASILDRGPGELFF
>.|TRBV5-1|TRBJ1-4|.
TGCGCCAGCAGCTTGGAAGGGACGGCCGGCGGGAAACTGTTTTTT
CASSLEGTAGGKLFF
>.|TRBV6-2/TRBV6-3|TRBJ2-2|.
TGTGCCAGCAGACCGACTAGCGGGGAGCTGTTTTTT
CASRPTSGELFF
>.|TRBV7-6|TRBJ2-2|TRBD2
TGTGCCAGCGGCGCGATAGCGGGAGCTTCCGGGGAGCTGTTTTTT
CASGAIAGASGELFF
>.|TRBV20-1|TRBJ2-7|TRBD2
TGCAGTGCTAGAGATTTCGGGACTAGCGTGTACGAGCAGTACTTC
CSARDFGTSVYEQYF
>few|TRBV18|TRBJ2-2|.
TGTGCCAGCTCACCACTCTACGGGGCAGCTAACACCGGGGAGCTGTTTTTT
CASSPLYGAANTGELFF
>few|TRBV11-2|TRBJ2-3|.
TGTGCCAGCAGCCCACTCCCCTTCCGGGGAGCCGGGACAGATACGCAGTATTTT
CASSPLPFRGAGTDTQYF
>few|TRBV7-2|TRBJ2-7|.
TGTGCCAGCAGCTTGATCCCACATAACTACGAGCAGTACTTC
CASSLIPHNYEQYF
>few|TRBV3-1|TRBJ2-3|TRBD2
TGTGCCAGCAGCCAAGGCAGCGGCGGGGGGGCCATCTTCAAGTATTTT
CASSQGSGGGAIFKYF
>few|TRBV12-3/TRBV12-4|TRBJ2-7|.
TGTGCCAGCAGAGAGCTCTTATCCTCCTACGAGCAGTACTTC
CASRELLSSYEQYF
>many|TRBV7-9|TRBJ2-3|TRBD2
TGTGCCAGCAGCTTTAGCGGGGCTAGCACAGATACGCAGTATTTT
CASSFSGASTDTQYF
>.|TRBV5-6|TRBJ2-1|.
TGTGCCAGCAGCTATAGCCGGGGGGCTACCTACAATGAGCAGTTCTTC
CASSYSRGATYNEQFF
>few|TRBV5-6|TRBJ2-7|TRBD1
TGTGCCAGCAGCCCCGGGACAGGGCGTAGCGAGCAGTACTTC
CASSPGTGRSEQYF
>.|TRBV6-2/TRBV6-3|TRBJ2-5|.
TGTGCCAGCAGTCCACTAGACCCAACGGCCCGTATAAGTCAAGAGACCCAGTACTTC
CASSPLDPTARISQETQYF
>many|TRBV5-1|TRBJ1-2|.
TGCGCCAGCAGCTTGCATCCAGCAAACTATGGCTACACCTTC
CASSLHPANYGYTF
>.|TRBV7-2|TRBJ2-7|TRBD2
TGTGCCAGCAGCTTAAGGGCTAGCGGGGGTTTCACCTACGAGCAGTACTTC
CASSLRASGGFTYEQYF
>once|TRBV5-1|TRBJ1-1|.
TGCGCCAGCAGTCCCGGGACGGGCATGAACACTGAAGCTTTCTTT
CASSPGTGMNTEAFF
>many|TRBV7-8|TRBJ1-6|TRBD1
TGTGCCAGCAGCTCCAACCGGAACAGGGGGCAATATAATTCACCCCTCCACTTT
CASSSNRNRGQYNSPLHF
>few|TRBV12-3/TRBV12-4|TRBJ2-1|TRBD2
TGTGCCAGCAGAGCGGGAGGGAGCTCCTACAATGAGCAGTTCTTC
CASRAGGSSYNEQFF
>few|TRBV19|TRBJ2-7|TRBD1
TGTGCCAGCCAGGACAGGGGACTTAACGAGCAGTACTTC
CASQDRGLNEQYF
>.|TRBV28|TRBJ1-4|TRBD1
TGTGCCAGCAGTTTACAGGGACAGGAGAATGAAAAACTGTTTTTT
CASSLQGQENEKLFF
>few|TRBV29-1|TRBJ1-1|.
TGCAGCGTTCGTCTGACGAACACTGAAGCTTTCTTT
CSVRLTNTEAFF
>few|TRBV29-1|TRBJ2-7|TRBD2
TGCAGCGCTTGGGACAGGGGACTAGCGGGAGGGCCTGGCGAGCAGTACTTC
CSAWDRGLAGGPGEQYF
>few|TRBV5-1|TRBJ2-7|.
TGCGCCAGCAGCTTTAACAGGGATACCCCCTCCTACGAGCAGTACTTC
CASSFNRDTPSYEQYF
>few|TRBV4-1|TRBJ2-7|.
TGCGCCAGCAGCCAAGGGGGGGGGCGAACCTACGAGCAGTACTTC
CASSQGGGRTYEQYF